By frequency in the sample, the clone carrying this T cell receptor beta chain is medium-sized. The data originate from a study of liver allograft versus peripheral blood T cells. Overall study: In transplanted livers, T cell receptor repertoires were compared with those found in the recipients' peripheral blood.

CDR1 and CDR2 from the germline V gene are MDHEN and SYDVKM. Trimming shortened V by 3 bases and J by 0 bases, and 9 bases separated the two germline ends. This CDR3 contains 16 residues. TCRdb re-derived calls from the reads in MiXCR, one entry per CDR3 protein. The profile shows 5,600 or so distinct CDR3 sequences, 11% to 15% of them singletons. This TCR derives from a human patient who had a liver transplant. The graft donor may be the source of some T cells. The chain employs TRBV28 and TRBJ1-6, with D perhaps TRBD1 (6 bases). The CDR3: CASSFLQGSYNSPLHF. CDR3 nucleotides: TGTGCCAGCAGTTTTTTACAGGGCTCCTATAATTCACCCCTCCACTTT. Full variable domain (remainder filled in from reference TRBV28 and TRBJ1-6): DVKVTQSSRYLVKRTGEKVFLECVQDMDHENMFWYRQDPGLGLRLIYFSYDVKMKEKGDIPEGYSVSREKKERFSLILESASTNQTSMYLCASSFLQGSYNSPLHFGNGTRLTVT.